This is a list of T cell receptor beta chains from one sample in a study of identical twins. TCRdb called the 5' RACE reads again in MiXCR, with one record for every CDR3 protein. The sample comprises under 900,000 distinct CDR3 sequences, over 9% of which are singletons, and 1.5% to 2% rests with the top ten. A further study also used this sample, focusing on yellow fever vaccine responses in identical twins.

What was sequenced was PBMCs. Receptors originate from a woman aged 18-29 years in good health. CDR3s include the opening cysteine and the closing phenylalanine or tryptophan. A D gene is named only where the DNA matches it firmly. The size of a clone is reported for some rows only, either as once, few or many, or as a class for expanded clones.

few	TRBV28	TRBJ1-5	TRBD1	CASSLGQGERNQPQHF	TGTGCCAGCAGTCTGGGACAGGGGGAAAGAAATCAGCCCCAGCATTTT
-	TRBV2	TRBJ2-5	-	CASKPRSSQETQYF	TGTGCCAGCAAGCCTCGCTCCTCCCAAGAGACCCAGTACTTC
-	TRBV12-3/TRBV12-4	TRBJ2-1	TRBD1	CASSKGQYNEQFF	TGTGCCAGCAGCAAGGGACAGTACAATGAGCAGTTCTTC
few	TRBV18	TRBJ2-7	-	CASSRTSPFCEQYF	TGTGCCAGCTCCAGAACGAGCCCCTTTTGCGAGCAGTACTTC
-	TRBV5-1	TRBJ2-7	-	CASSLDGQFSYEQYF	TGCGCCAGCAGCTTGGACGGACAGTTTTCCTACGAGCAGTACTTC
few	TRBV28	TRBJ2-1	-	CASSFGGSREQFF	TGTGCCAGCAGTTTTGGGGGGTCCCGAGAGCAGTTCTTC
-	TRBV9	TRBJ2-1	TRBD2	CASSVSGLGREQFF	TGTGCCAGCAGCGTTTCCGGACTAGGTCGTGAGCAGTTCTTC
few	TRBV24-1	TRBJ2-7	-	CATSDNYEQYF	TGTGCCACCAGTGACAACTACGAGCAGTACTTC
-	TRBV28	TRBJ2-3	-	CASRPSADTQYF	TGTGCCAGCAGACCCTCGGCAGATACGCAGTATTTT
-	TRBV15	TRBJ2-3	-	CATAPSPGPDTQYF	TGTGCCACCGCCCCATCCCCCGGACCAGATACGCAGTATTTT
few	TRBV7-9	TRBJ2-7	-	CASTPVPYEQYF	TGTGCCAGCACCCCGGTCCCCTACGAGCAGTACTTC
few	TRBV7-9	TRBJ2-2	-	CASSFSGMNTGELFF	TGTGCCAGCAGCTTTTCCGGAATGAACACCGGGGAGCTGTTTTTT
many	TRBV7-8	TRBJ1-1	-	CASSLIGGGTEAFF	TGTGCCAGCAGCTTAATTGGCGGGGGCACTGAAGCTTTCTTT
many	TRBV12-3/TRBV12-4	TRBJ2-2	-	CASSLGLTDTGELFF	TGTGCCAGCAGTTTAGGGTTGACGGATACCGGGGAGCTGTTTTTT
-	TRBV4-1	TRBJ2-3	-	CASSHPVAGIDTQYF	TGCGCCAGCAGCCACCCAGTGGCGGGGATAGATACGCAGTATTTT
many	TRBV4-1	TRBJ2-1	TRBD2	CASSQAWTSGFDEQFF	TGCGCCAGCAGCCAAGCTTGGACTAGCGGGTTCGATGAGCAGTTCTTC
-	TRBV29-1	TRBJ2-6	-	CSAGTGASGANVLTF	TGCAGCGCGGGAACCGGGGCCTCTGGGGCCAACGTCCTGACTTTC
-	TRBV5-1	TRBJ1-4	TRBD1	CASTRQGSTNEKLFF	TGCGCCAGCACCCGACAGGGGTCAACTAATGAAAAACTGTTTTTT
-	TRBV5-3	TRBJ1-5	-	CARTRSSRMQGSNQPQHF	TGTGCCAGAACCCGTAGCAGCCGCATGCAGGGGAGCAATCAGCCCCAGCATTTT
few	TRBV9	TRBJ2-2	-	CASSEGPRLVGTGELFF	TGTGCCAGCAGCGAGGGGCCGAGACTAGTTGGCACCGGGGAGCTGTTTTTT
-	TRBV12-3/TRBV12-4	TRBJ2-1	TRBD2	CASSYNRLLTSGVDNEQFF	TGTGCCAGCAGTTACAACCGCCTGCTGACTAGCGGGGTAGACAATGAGCAGTTCTTC
many	TRBV7-3	TRBJ2-6	-	CASSLLISGANVLTF	TGTGCCAGCAGCTTACTCATCTCTGGGGCCAACGTCCTGACTTTC
-	TRBV28	TRBJ2-1	TRBD2	CAIRQSPGTRGEQFF	TGTGCCATTAGGCAGTCTCCCGGGACTAGGGGAGAGCAGTTCTTC
few	TRBV5-1	TRBJ2-1	TRBD1	CASSSWTGRQGYNEQFF	TGCGCCAGCAGCTCCTGGACAGGGAGGCAGGGATACAATGAGCAGTTCTTC
few	TRBV12-3/TRBV12-4	TRBJ1-4	-	CASGRGNEKLFF	TGTGCCAGCGGTCGCGGGAATGAAAAACTGTTTTTT
few	TRBV4-1	TRBJ2-3	-	CASSQFSADTQYF	TGCGCCAGCAGCCAATTCTCCGCAGATACGCAGTATTTT
few	TRBV5-1	TRBJ2-1	TRBD2	CASSSLAGPGNEQFF	TGCGCCAGCAGCAGCTTAGCGGGGCCGGGGAATGAGCAGTTCTTC
few	TRBV12-3/TRBV12-4	TRBJ2-1	-	CASSTRGRASYNEQFF	TGTGCCAGCAGTACACGTGGGCGGGCGTCCTACAATGAGCAGTTCTTC
few	TRBV10-3	TRBJ2-3	-	CAISESGAGRTDTQYF	TGTGCCATCAGTGAGTCGGGGGCGGGACGCACAGATACGCAGTATTTT
few	TRBV29-1	TRBJ2-1	TRBD2	CSVPRGSGSSYNEQFF	TGCAGCGTTCCTCGAGGTAGCGGGAGCTCCTACAATGAGCAGTTCTTC
-	TRBV4-1	TRBJ1-5	TRBD1	CASSGEPGGGNQPQHF	TGCGCCAGCAGCGGCGAACCAGGGGGCGGCAATCAGCCCCAGCATTTT
few	TRBV5-1	TRBJ2-3	-	CASSLSGGPQGGDTQYF	TGCGCCAGCAGCTTGTCGGGGGGCCCTCAGGGGGGAGATACGCAGTATTTT
-	TRBV12-3/TRBV12-4	TRBJ2-2	TRBD2	CASSPQTSGRSDTGELFF	TGTGCCAGCAGCCCACAGACTAGCGGGAGGTCTGACACCGGGGAGCTGTTTTTT
-	TRBV18	TRBJ1-1	-	CASSPWDGNTEAFF	TGTGCCAGCTCACCCTGGGACGGGAACACTGAAGCTTTCTTT
few	TRBV12-3/TRBV12-4	TRBJ1-2	-	CASSQTENYGYTF	TGTGCCAGCAGTCAGACAGAAAACTATGGCTACACCTTC
many	TRBV12-3/TRBV12-4	TRBJ2-2	-	CASREPTGELFF	TGTGCCAGCAGGGAACCCACCGGGGAGCTGTTTTTT
few	TRBV3-1	TRBJ2-1	-	CASSQIREISGFGNEQFF	TGTGCCAGCAGCCAAATTCGGGAAATTAGCGGCTTCGGCAATGAGCAGTTCTTC
-	TRBV2	TRBJ1-3	TRBD1	CASREAGGLISGNTIYF	TGTGCCAGCAGGGAGGCAGGGGGCCTGATCTCTGGAAACACCATATATTTT
-	TRBV5-5	TRBJ1-5	-	CASSLGPLGPQHF	TGTGCCAGCAGCCTGGGGCCTCTTGGGCCCCAGCATTTT
-	TRBV7-8	TRBJ2-7	-	CASSLQRLGSEYEQYF	TGTGCCAGCAGCTTGCAGAGGTTGGGTTCTGAGTACGAGCAGTACTTC